The present TCR beta chain was sequenced within a study of T cells in Graves' hyperthyroidism and ophthalmopathy. For the study at large: Any treatment followed the collection of peripheral blood at initial diagnosis. Study-wide results and caveats: Stable hyperthyroidism was separated from ophthalmopathy by a model based on 13 V-J features.

Amplification of TCR beta CDR3 regions used RNA as the template. The study used the HTBI primer set for a first-round RT-PCR of the TCR CDR3. TCRdb redid the calling of the multiplex PCR reads with MiXCR, one entry per CDR3 protein. Seen here are nearly 750,000 distinct CDR3 sequences, roughly a third observed once, and the top ten hold around 32%. This clonotype was seen at least ten times. Its antigen remains unknown. CDR1 is ENHRY and CDR2 is SYGVKD in the germline V gene. The CDR3 length is 13 residues. The trim removed 2 bases at V and 8 bases at J, leaving 5 bases unmatched. This clonotype was sampled from a woman aged 40 to 49 with Graves' hyperthyroidism. What was sequenced was blood. The J gene is TRBJ1-2, the V gene TRBV10-3; 7 bases match TRBD1. As DNA, the CDR3 is TGTGCCATCAGTGAGACAGGGGAGTACGGCTACACCTTC. It translates to CAISETGEYGYTF.